The rows below give T cell receptor beta chains drawn from one sample of a study of T cells and Merkel cell carcinoma outcomes. Sequencing was performed with immunoSEQ multiplex PCR; in TCRdb, only in-frame clones are kept and a portion is missing. The table records some 430 clones, roughly 90% of them present only once. The sample comprised tumor tissue from Merkel cell carcinoma. The receptors shown here come from a human donor with Merkel cell carcinoma. The CDR3 runs from the conserved cysteine through the conserved F or W. The D gene is left open where the match is weak. Part of the rows lack a size; the others show once, few, many or a class for expanded clones.

d_call,j_call,v_call,clone_size,cdr3_nt,cdr3_aa
-,TRBJ1-1,TRBV11-2,-,TGTGCCAGCAGCACCTACAATGAAGCTTTCTTT,CASSTYNEAFF
-,TRBJ1-1,TRBV19,few,TGTGCCAGTAGTATCTCAGTGAACACTGAAGCTTTCTTT,CASSISVNTEAFF
-,TRBJ2-5,TRBV6-1,-,TGTGCCAGCAGTTCGACAGGACAAGAGACCCAGTACTTC,CASSSTGQETQYF
TRBD1,TRBJ2-5,TRBV2,-,TGTGCCAGCAGTGGAGCAGGGGGAAAGACCCAGTACTTC,CASSGAGGKTQYF
TRBD1,TRBJ2-7,TRBV5-8,-,TGTGCCAGCACGAGGACAGGGGGCATCTCCTACGAGCAGTACTTC,CASTRTGGISYEQYF
-,TRBJ1-2,TRBV30,-,TGTGCTGGGACGGCCAACACTGCTAACTATGGCTACACCTTC,CAGTANTANYGYTF
TRBD1,TRBJ2-7,TRBV27,-,TGTGCCAGCAGTCTCGGGACAGGGGCCCACGAGCAGTACTTC,CASSLGTGAHEQYF
-,TRBJ2-3,TRBV29-1,-,TGCAGCGTTATTATTACAGATACGCAGTATTTT,CSVIITDTQYF
-,TRBJ1-1,TRBV30,-,TGTGCCTGGAGTAGGGCGAACACTAAAGCTTTCTTT,CAWSRANTKAFF
-,TRBJ1-5,TRBV30,-,TGTGCCTGGAGTGGACGGGGACATTCCAATCAGCCCCAGCATTTT,CAWSGRGHSNQPQHF
TRBD1,TRBJ1-6,TRBV2,-,TGTGCCAGCAGCCGGACAGGGGATCCCTATAATTCACCCCTCCACTTT,CASSRTGDPYNSPLHF
-,TRBJ1-1,TRBV19,-,TGTGCCAGTAGTGACAGGACAGTCGGGGGCACTGAAGCTTTCTTT,CASSDRTVGGTEAFF
TRBD2,TRBJ2-5,TRBV7-6,-,TGTGCCAGCAGCCTCTACGCGGCGGGAGGCCAAGAGACCCAGTACTTC,CASSLYAAGGQETQYF
TRBD1,TRBJ1-5,TRBV6-1,few,TGTGCCAGCACCAACAGGGGCGGGGGCAATCAGCCCCAGCATTTT,CASTNRGGGNQPQHF
TRBD2,TRBJ2-1,TRBV30,-,TGTGCCTGTGGCCAGGTCGCGGGGGTGGAGAAGCAGTTCTTC,CACGQVAGVEKQFF
-,TRBJ1-1,TRBV9,-,TGTGCCAGCAGCAACGAGGTTACCACTGAAGCTTTCTTT,CASSNEVTTEAFF
TRBD1,TRBJ1-1,TRBV5-1,once,TGCGCCAGCAGCTTGGGAGGGGGGGGACAGATTACTCCCCTGGGCACTGAAGCTTTCTTT,CASSLGGGGQITPLGTEAFF
-,TRBJ2-5,TRBV6-1,-,TGTGCCAGCAGACCACAGCAGTTCCAAGAGACCCAGTACTTC,CASRPQQFQETQYF
-,TRBJ2-7,TRBV21-1,-,TGTGCCAGCAGCAAGGAGAATGGGGACTTGTTCTCAATTTCCTACGAGCAGTACTTC,CASSKENGDLFSISYEQYF
-,TRBJ2-1,TRBV11-3,-,TGTGCCAGCAGCTCAGAAACAGGGACCTACAATGAGCAGTTCTTC,CASSSETGTYNEQFF
-,TRBJ1-3,TRBV6-5,-,TGTGCCAGCAGTTACGGCAGGGCTGGAAACACCATATATTTT,CASSYGRAGNTIYF
TRBD1,TRBJ2-7,TRBV7-9,-,TGTGCCAGCAGCTTGGGTTTAGGGGGCGAATCCTACGAGCAGTACTTC,CASSLGLGGESYEQYF
TRBD2,TRBJ2-1,TRBV7-6,-,TGTGCCAGCAGCCTTACTAGCGGGGTCTACAATGAGCAGTTCTTC,CASSLTSGVYNEQFF
-,TRBJ2-7,TRBV7-6,-,TGTGCCAGCAGCCCCGGCCATACTGGGGCCTACGAGCAGTACTTC,CASSPGHTGAYEQYF
-,TRBJ2-2,TRBV6-5,few,TGTGCCAGCAGTTACCCGGGCGGGGAGCTGTTTTTT,CASSYPGGELFF
-,TRBJ1-1,TRBV5-1,-,TGCGCCAGCAGCTTGTTTGGGTTTACCACTGAAGCTTTCTTT,CASSLFGFTTEAFF
-,TRBJ2-2,TRBV10-3,-,TGTGCCATCAGGGGGCGGGACCAGAACACCGGGGAGCTGTTTTTT,CAIRGRDQNTGELFF
-,TRBJ1-5,TRBV4-3,-,TGCGCCAGCAGCCAAGACGCGGGGGGGAATCAGCCCCAGCATTTT,CASSQDAGGNQPQHF
-,TRBJ2-2,TRBV5-1,-,TGCGCCAGCAGCTTGGCGGTGACTGGCGGGGAGCTGTTTTTT,CASSLAVTGGELFF
-,TRBJ1-3,TRBV4-1,-,TGCGCCAGCAGCCAATTCTACTCTGGAAACACCATATATTTT,CASSQFYSGNTIYF
-,TRBJ2-6,TRBV7-8,-,TGTGCCAGCAGCCGTGGAGCTTACCCACAAAGTCGGGCCAACGTCCTGACTTTC,CASSRGAYPQSRANVLTF
-,TRBJ2-3,TRBV7-2,-,TGTGCCAGCAGCTTGTCAGATACGCAGTATTTT,CASSLSDTQYF
TRBD2,TRBJ2-2,TRBV7-9,-,TGTGCCAGCAGCTTATGGGCGGGAGCGTACACCGGGGAGCTGTTTTTT,CASSLWAGAYTGELFF
-,TRBJ2-3,TRBV29-1,-,TGCAGCGTTGAAGAGCTAGCGCCCCACACAGATACGCAGTATTTT,CSVEELAPHTDTQYF
-,TRBJ1-2,TRBV5-4,-,TGTGCCACCCCGGAGGGGAACTATGGCTACACCTTC,CATPEGNYGYTF
-,TRBJ2-5,TRBV5-1,-,TGCGCCAGCAGCCTACAAGAGACCCAGTACTTC,CASSLQETQYF
-,TRBJ1-5,TRBV19,-,TGTGCCAGTAGTATACTCGGGACCTCCAATCAGCCCCAGCATTTT,CASSILGTSNQPQHF
TRBD1,TRBJ2-2,TRBV30,-,TGTGCCTGGAGTGCCTCGGACAGGAGGACCGGGGAGCTGTTTTTT,CAWSASDRRTGELFF
-,TRBJ1-2,TRBV29-1,-,TGCAGCGTTGAAGATGACGGGGGGGTTGGCTATGGCTACACCTTC,CSVEDDGGVGYGYTF
-,TRBJ1-5,TRBV5-4,-,TGTGCCAGCAGCTTGGACAGCAATCAGCCCCAGCATTTT,CASSLDSNQPQHF